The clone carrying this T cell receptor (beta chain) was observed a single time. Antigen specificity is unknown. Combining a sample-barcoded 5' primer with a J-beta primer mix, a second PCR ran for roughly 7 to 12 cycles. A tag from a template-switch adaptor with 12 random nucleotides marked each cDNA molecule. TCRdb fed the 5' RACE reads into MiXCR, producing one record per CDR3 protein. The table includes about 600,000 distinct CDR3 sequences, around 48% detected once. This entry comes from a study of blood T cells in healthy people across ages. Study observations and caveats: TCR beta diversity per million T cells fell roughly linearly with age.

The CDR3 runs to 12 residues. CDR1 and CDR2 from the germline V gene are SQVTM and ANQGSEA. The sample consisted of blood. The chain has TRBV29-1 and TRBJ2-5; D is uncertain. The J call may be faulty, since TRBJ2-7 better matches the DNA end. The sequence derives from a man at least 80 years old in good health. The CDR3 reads CSVEFRLYEQYF. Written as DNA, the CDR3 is TGCAGCGTTGAATTCAGACTCTACGAGCAGTACTTC.